This TCR beta chain was sequenced during a study of radiotherapy plus CTLA-4 blockade in lung cancer. Study summary: Roughly a sixth of enrolled patients responded objectively, and roughly 30% had disease control.

Unmatched junction bases numbered 8, after V lost 5 bases and J lost 5 bases. The germline V gene encodes CDR1 SGHNT and CDR2 YENEEA. The CDR3 is 15 amino acids. Chemo-refractory metastatic non-small-cell lung cancer patients underwent focal radiation alongside CTLA-4 blockade with ipilimumab. Of note for this clone: Its antigen is not identified.

Generated by immunoSEQ multiplex PCR, the TCRdb table keeps only in-frame clones and is missing some. The data show roughly 32,000 clones, roughly 70% seen once. Study observations and caveats: Clones derived from tumor TCRs expanded in blood after radiotherapy plus ipilimumab. Early blood T cell clone dynamics reportedly forecast response best, with interferon-beta.

The TCR comes from a human donor with non-small cell lung cancer who had stable disease on radiotherapy plus ipilimumab. Sequencing was performed on peripheral blood, taken from a patient treated with radiotherapy plus ipilimumab. This chain connects TRBV11-3 to TRBJ1-4; TRBD1 matches at 7 bases. The DNA of the CDR3 is TGTGCCAGCAGCCCCGGGGGGACAGCAAATGAAAAACTGTTTTTT. Its protein is CASSPGGTANEKLFF.